The present T cell receptor (beta chain) was sequenced within a study of blood T cell repertoires in COVID-19. Clones were read by immunoSEQ multiplex PCR, and TCRdb kept only the in-frame ones, dropping some. The table lists about 180,000 clones, 70% to 85% of them singletons. This clone has a handful of counts. Germline trimming cut 0 bases from V and 4 bases from J; bases unmatched to any gene: 10. This CDR3 comprises 18 residues. Germline V gene sequence: CDR1 MGHRA, CDR2 YSYEKL. The receptor was isolated from a woman aged 50 to 60 who had recovered from COVID-19. Material for sequencing was PBMCs or T cells enriched from blood (not recorded which). The chain links TRBV4-1 to TRBJ2-2; 8 bases are shared with TRBD1. The CDR3 here is CASSQDPRTGMFTGELFF. As DNA, the CDR3 is TGCGCCAGCAGCCAAGATCCCCGGACAGGGATGTTCACCGGGGAGCTGTTTTTT.